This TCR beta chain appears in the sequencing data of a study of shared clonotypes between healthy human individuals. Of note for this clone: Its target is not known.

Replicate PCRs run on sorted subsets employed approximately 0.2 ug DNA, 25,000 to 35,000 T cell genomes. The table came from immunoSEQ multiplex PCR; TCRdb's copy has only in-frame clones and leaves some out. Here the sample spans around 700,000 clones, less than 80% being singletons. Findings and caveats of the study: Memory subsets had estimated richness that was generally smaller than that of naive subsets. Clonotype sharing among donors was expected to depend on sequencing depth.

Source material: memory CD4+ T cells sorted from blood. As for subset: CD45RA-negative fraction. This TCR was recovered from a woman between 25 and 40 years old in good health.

This CDR3 reads CASSDPGASGRFEQFF. The CDR3 nucleotides read TGTGCCAGCAGTGACCCAGGGGCTAGCGGGAGGTTTGAGCAGTTCTTC. V and J are TRBV2 and TRBJ2-1; 11 bases are shared with TRBD2. In germline, CDR1 is SNHLY, CDR2 FYNNEI. V dropped 3 bases and J dropped 9; count of bases not matched to a gene: 10. The CDR3 consists of 16 residues.